This entry lists 27 T cell receptor beta chains sequenced from one sample in a study of OX40 agonist ivuxolimab in advanced cancers. Assay used: immunoSEQ multiplex PCR; TCRdb lists only in-frame clones, some missing. This table holds about 70,000 clones, over 65% found once. The input for sequencing was CD4+ or CD8+ T cells sorted from blood, taken in a trial of the OX40 agonist ivuxolimab. Receptors originate from an adult with an advanced solid tumor such as melanoma, head and neck, liver or kidney cancer.

The V call is TRBV27, the J call TRBJ2-1; 11 bases align to TRBD2. Germline values: CDR1 MNHEY, CDR2 SMNVEV (reference sequence). The CDR3 is 16 residues long. V was pared by 5 bases and J by 3 bases, with 6 bases of the junction left unmatched. CDR3 DNA: TGTGCCAGCAGTCGCAGAGGGACTAGCGGCTACAATGAGCAGTTCTTC. Translated: CASSRRGTSGYNEQFF.

V is TRBV10-1 and J is TRBJ1-5; 9 nucleotides align to TRBD1. V shed 9 bases, J shed 0 bases, and the junction held 12 bases outside the gene matches. The CDR3 sequence is 17 residues long. Germline V gives CDR1 WNHNN, CDR2 SYGVQD (reference sequence). CDR3 sequence reads: CASHRTGVYDSNQPQHF. CDR3 nucleotide sequence: TGCGCCAGTCACCGGACAGGGGTTTATGATAGCAATCAGCCCCAGCATTTT.

This clone was counted only a few times. This chain connects TRBV9 to TRBJ1-1, with a possible D match to TRBD1 (5 bases). The V and J ends lost 5 bases and 5 bases respectively, with 19 bases between them. The CDR3 sequence is 15 residues long. Germline V gene data show CDR1 as SGDLS and CDR2 as YYNGEE. The CDR3 is CASSAMTGTGTEAFF. The CDR3 coding sequence is TGTGCCAGCAGTGCCATGACGGGGACGGGGACTGAAGCTTTCTTT.

This chain joins TRBV5-1 and TRBJ1-4, with TRBD1 as a possible D gene (5 bases). The CDR3 has 15 amino acids. Trimming stripped 3 bases from V and 0 bases from J, with 9 bases between. Germline CDR1 SGHRS, CDR2 YFSETQ. The CDR3 loop is CASSSQGSTNEKLFF. CDR3 nucleotides: TGCGCCAGCAGCTCCCAGGGATCAACTAATGAAAAACTGTTTTTT.

This chain joins TRBV9 and TRBJ1-3; 11 bases fit TRBD1. V trimming: 3 bases; J trimming: 0 bases; junction bases outside the gene matches: 5. This CDR3 region has 17 residues. Per the germline V gene, CDR1 is SGDLS and CDR2 is YYNGEE. CDR3: CASSELGQGVSGNTIYF. CDR3 in DNA: TGTGCCAGCAGCGAATTGGGACAGGGGGTCTCTGGAAACACCATATATTTT. The full variable domain, in which reference TRBV9 and TRBJ1-3 provide the parts outside the CDR3, is DSGVTQTPKHLITATGQRVTLRCSPRSGDLSVYWYQQSLDQGLQFLIQYYNGEERAKGNILERFSAQQFPDLHSELNLSSLELGDSALYFCASSELGQGVSGNTIYFGEGSWLTVV.

The chain joins TRBV18 to TRBJ1-5, with TRBD1 matching over 8 bases. This CDR3 spans 15 amino acids. The J segment lost 2 bases and the V segment lost 3 bases, leaving 3 bases of the junction unmatched. Germline V CDR1 and CDR2: KGHSH, LQKENI. CDR3 residues: CASSPSGGGNQPQHF. CDR3 bases: TGTGCCAGCTCACCCTCAGGGGGCGGCAATCAGCCCCAGCATTTT.

This sequence joins TRBV27 and TRBJ1-4, with D possibly TRBD1 on 5 matching bases. Between the trimmed V and J ends, which lost 5 bases and 0 bases, there was a span of 13 bases. Germline assignment: CDR1 MNHEY and CDR2 SMNVEV (reference sequence). This CDR3 is built from 16 residues. CDR3 nucleotide sequence: TGTGCCAGCAGTACGGGACTTACGACAACTAATGAAAAACTGTTTTTT. Amino acid sequence: CASSTGLTTTNEKLFF.

The chain links TRBV15 to TRBJ1-1; unclear D gene. Germline assignment: CDR1 LNHNV and CDR2 YYDKDF (reference sequence). CDR3 length: 16 residues. Trimming pared 0 bases from V and 0 bases from J, leaving 11 bases between. The CDR3 is CATSRDFEHLNTEAFF. The CDR3 DNA follows: TGTGCCACCAGCAGAGATTTTGAACACCTGAACACTGAAGCTTTCTTT.

The V gene is TRBV7-9, the J gene TRBJ2-5, with D uncertain. The length of the CDR3 is 14 residues. Trimming took 2 bases from V and 1 from J, leaving 8 bases between them. CDR1 is SEHNR and CDR2 is FQNEAQ in the germline V gene (reference sequence). DNA of the CDR3: TGTGCCAGCAGCTTAACGCACAGCCAAGAGACCCAGTACTTC. This sequence encodes CASSLTHSQETQYF.

As regards this clone: An end of the junction does not agree with germline; a read error may underlie this. This chain links TRBV10-3 with TRBJ2-2, with a tentative D call TRBD1 (6 bases). Germline loops: CDR1 ENHRY, CDR2 SYGVKD. CDR3 length: 15 amino acids. The chain's CDR3 is CAVRMDSLNTGELFF. The CDR3 DNA follows: TGTGCCGTCAGGATGGACAGCCTGAACACCGGGGAGCTGTTTTTT.

CDR3 residues: CASSEWTGHRSNTEAFF. The CDR3 DNA reads TGTGCCAGCAGTGAATGGACAGGCCACCGATCGAACACTGAAGCTTTCTTT. V is TRBV6-4 and J is TRBJ1-1, with 7 bases lining up with TRBD1. Germline V gives CDR1 MRHNA, CDR2 SNTAGT. After removal of 3 bases from V and 1 base from J, the junction contained 11 bases not matched to a gene. CDR3 length: 17 residues.

This clone was seen a handful of times. The rearrangement uses TRBV18 and TRBJ2-7; a weak D match, TRBD1 (6 bases). The V end was cut by 3 bases, the J end by 6 bases, with 12 bases between. CDR1 and CDR2 (germline): KGHSH, LQKENI. This CDR3 region has 13 residues. For the CDR3, the DNA is TGTGCCAGCTCACCCGGGACAATGAGCGAGCAGTACTTC. It is translated as CASSPGTMSEQYF.

The chain couples TRBV5-6 to TRBJ2-1; 10 nucleotides line up with TRBD2. The CDR3 runs to 14 residues. V shed 4 bases and J 10 bases; nucleotides not matched to a gene: 8. Per the germline V gene, CDR1 is SGHDT and CDR2 is YYEEEE. The CDR3 DNA reads TGTGCCAGCAGCCCTGGACTAGCGGAGGCAGAGCAGTTCTTC. As protein: CASSPGLAEAEQFF.

There are a few counts of this clone. J is TRBJ2-1 and V is TRBV2; D is possibly TRBD1 (6 bases). V lost 6 bases, J lost 11 bases, and 14 bases lay in between. This CDR3 has 12 residues. The germline CDR1 and CDR2 sequences are SNHLY and FYNNEI. CDR3 residues: CASSVTGQKQFF. The CDR3 DNA reads as TGTGCCAGCAGCGTCACAGGGCAGAAGCAGTTCTTC.

The chain combines TRBV18 with TRBJ2-5; the match to TRBD1 covers 8 bases. Losses at the gene ends were 2 bases for V and 5 bases for J; bases not matched to a gene: 4. CDR3 length: 14 residues. Germline V gene data show CDR1 as KGHSH and CDR2 as LQKENI. The DNA of the CDR3 is TGTGCCAGCTCACCAACCCCAGGGGGCGAGACCCAGTACTTC. This translates into CASSPTPGGETQYF.

V is TRBV23-1 and J is TRBJ2-1; 13 positions match TRBD2. TRBV23-1 falls under the ORF class, with uncertain function. This CDR3 region has 20 residues. V shed 8 bases, J shed 2 bases, and the junction held 18 bases outside the gene matches. Written as DNA, the CDR3 is TGCGCCAGCGTGGTGTCTTTTGGACTAGCGGGAGTACGAGCCTACAATGAGCAGTTCTTC. The encoded protein is CASVVSFGLAGVRAYNEQFF.

The chain combines TRBV11-3 with TRBJ2-5; perhaps TRBD2 as D (6 bases). The CDR3 is made up of 17 amino acids. Per the germline V gene, CDR1 is SGHNT and CDR2 is YENEEA. Trimming removed 1 base at V and 5 bases at J, with 20 bases between. The CDR3 DNA is TGTGCCAGCAGCTTAGGGGTAGGAGGGGCAATGGTGGAGACCCAGTACTTC. The encoded protein is CASSLGVGGAMVETQYF.

The genes are TRBV11-3 and TRBJ2-7, with D uncertain. This CDR3 is built from 13 residues. With 4 bases removed from V and 4 bases from J, the gap between germline ends came to 11 bases. Germline CDR1 reads SGHNT; CDR2 reads YENEEA. CDR3 DNA sequence: TGTGCCAGCAGCTCACTCGTTGAGTACGAGCAGTACTTC. It translates to CASSSLVEYEQYF. Drawing the rest from reference TRBV11-3 and TRBJ2-7, the complete variable domain is EAGVVQSPRYKIIEKKQPVAFWCNPISGHNTLYWYLQNLGQGPELLIRYENEEAVDDSQLPKDRFSAERLKGVDSTLKIQPAELGDSAVYLCASSSLVEYEQYFGPGTRLTVT.

This clone was detected only a few times. This chain uses TRBV10-3 with TRBJ2-7, with 8 bases matching TRBD1. CDR1 ENHRY and CDR2 SYGVKD come from the germline V gene. This CDR3 is built from 14 residues. J gave up 3 bases and V 0 bases, and 1 base lay outside the gene matches. In nucleotides, the CDR3 is TGTGCCATCAGTGAGTCGGGACAGGACTACGAGCAGTACTTC. It encodes CAISESGQDYEQYF.

V and J are TRBV7-2 and TRBJ2-7; D not resolved. The CDR3 has 13 residues. The V and J ends lost 4 bases and 0 bases respectively, with 7 bases between them. Germline V gene lookup returns CDR1 SGHTA and CDR2 FQGNSA. Written as DNA, the CDR3 is TGTGCCAGCAGCTGGACGGACTCCTACGAGCAGTACTTC. Amino acid sequence: CASSWTDSYEQYF. The complete variable domain, with remaining parts taken from reference TRBV7-2 and TRBJ2-7, reads GAGVSQSPSNKVTEKGKDVELRCDPISGHTALYWYRQSLGQGLEFLIYFQGNSAPDKSGLPSDRFSAERTGGSVSTLTIQRTQQEDSAVYLCASSWTDSYEQYFGPGTRLTVT.

The sample holds a few counts of this clone. The chain has TRBV29-1 and TRBJ2-7; D might be TRBD1 (6 bases). CDR1 and CDR2 (germline): SQVTM, ANQGSEA. V was shortened by 4 bases and J by 2 bases, with 18 bases between the two germline ends. The CDR3 extends over 15 amino acids. The DNA for the CDR3 is TGCAGCGTTGTTTTACAGGGCGGAGTAGCCTACGAGCAGTACTTC. It specifies CSVVLQGGVAYEQYF.

The V and J genes are TRBV6-5 and TRBJ1-5, with 7 bases that match TRBD1. Germline values: CDR1 MNHEY, CDR2 SVGAGI. This CDR3 is 14 amino acids long. Trimming took 6 bases from V and 5 from J; bases not matched to a gene: 7. CDR3 loop: CASRKTRGDQPQHF. CDR3 bases: TGTGCCAGCAGGAAGACCAGGGGGGATCAGCCCCAGCATTTT.

The chain combines TRBV7-2 with TRBJ2-3, with unresolved D. Trimming stripped 1 base from V and 6 bases from J, with 20 bases between. Germline loops: CDR1 SGHTA, CDR2 FQGNSA. The CDR3 sequence is 17 residues long. The CDR3 sequence is CASSLVFPGQPRDTQYF. The CDR3 DNA reads TGTGCCAGCAGCTTAGTTTTCCCGGGCCAACCGAGGGATACGCAGTATTTT.

The CDR3 sequence: CASSPTLRDTQYF. As DNA, the CDR3 is TGTGCCAGCAGCCCCACTCTAAGGGATACGCAGTATTTT. The chain couples TRBV7-3 to TRBJ2-3; D uncertain. The CDR3 sequence is 13 residues long. V lost 5 bases and J lost 6, with 12 bases in between. From germline, CDR1 is SGHTA and CDR2 FQGTGA.

This clone was counted once. The J gene is TRBJ2-3, the V gene TRBV10-3; D is possibly TRBD1 or TRBD2 (5 bases each). CDR1 and CDR2 (germline): ENHRY, SYGVKD. Trimming removed 6 bases from V and 2 bases from J, with 18 bases in between. This CDR3 has 16 amino acids. The CDR3 nucleotides read TGTGCCATCAGAGAGACCAGGGACGGCAACACAGATACGCAGTATTTT. It yields the protein CAIRETRDGNTDTQYF.

This clone was observed a handful of times. The DNA for the CDR3 is TGTGCCAGCAGTTTTAACCCAGAGACTGAAGCTTTCTTT. Its protein product is CASSFNPETEAFF. V gene TRBV6-5 combines with J gene TRBJ1-1; the D is unclear. CDR1 MNHEY and CDR2 SVGAGI come from the germline V gene. The CDR3 has 13 amino acids. The V end lost 4 bases, the J end lost 5 bases, and 11 bases lay between the germline ends.

This rearrangement joins TRBV7-8 to TRBJ2-3, with 9 bases aligning to TRBD1. With V trimmed by 1 base and J by 4 bases, 6 bases remained unmatched. Germline lookup yields CDR1 SGHVS and CDR2 FQNEAQ. The CDR3 consists of 16 residues. The CDR3 is CASSLEGTGIADTQYF. In DNA, the CDR3 is TGTGCCAGCAGCTTAGAGGGGACAGGGATCGCAGATACGCAGTATTTT.